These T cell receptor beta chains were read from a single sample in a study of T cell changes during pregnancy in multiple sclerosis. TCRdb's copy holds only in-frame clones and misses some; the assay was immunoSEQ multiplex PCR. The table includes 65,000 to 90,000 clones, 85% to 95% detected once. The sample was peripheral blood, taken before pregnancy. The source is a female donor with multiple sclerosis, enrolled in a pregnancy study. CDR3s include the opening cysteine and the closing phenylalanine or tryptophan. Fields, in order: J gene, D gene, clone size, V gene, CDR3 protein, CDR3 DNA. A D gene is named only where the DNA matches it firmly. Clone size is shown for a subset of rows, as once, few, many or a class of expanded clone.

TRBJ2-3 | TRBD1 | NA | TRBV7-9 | CASSTGTGETDTQYF | TGTGCCAGCAGTACCGGGACAGGGGAAACAGATACGCAGTATTTT
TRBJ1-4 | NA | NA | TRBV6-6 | CASSSPRSPLFF | TGTGCCAGCAGTTCCCCGAGGAGTCCGCTGTTTTTT
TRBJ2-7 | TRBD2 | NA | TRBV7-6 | CASSLLAGGPGDEQYF | TGTGCCAGCAGCTTGCTAGCGGGAGGGCCGGGCGACGAGCAGTACTTC
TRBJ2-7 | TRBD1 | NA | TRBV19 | CASSMPLRGHVDEQYF | TGTGCCAGTAGTATGCCCTTGAGGGGGCACGTGGACGAGCAGTACTTC
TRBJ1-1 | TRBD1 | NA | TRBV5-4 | CASSPGQGNTEAFF | TGTGCCAGCAGCCCCGGACAGGGGAACACTGAAGCTTTCTTT
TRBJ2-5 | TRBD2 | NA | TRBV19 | CASGGIAGVNGETQYF | TGTGCCAGCGGGGGGATAGCGGGAGTAAATGGAGAGACCCAGTACTTC
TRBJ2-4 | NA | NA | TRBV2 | CASSKTEVAKNIQYF | TGTGCCAGCAGTAAGACAGAAGTAGCCAAAAACATTCAGTACTTC
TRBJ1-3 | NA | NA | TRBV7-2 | CASSLEGSVRRNTIYF | TGTGCCAGCAGCTTAGAGGGGTCGGTACGGCGAAACACCATATATTTT
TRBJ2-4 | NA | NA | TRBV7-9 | CASSLVQGRAKNIQYF | TGTGCCAGCAGCTTAGTTCAGGGGCGGGCCAAAAACATTCAGTACTTC
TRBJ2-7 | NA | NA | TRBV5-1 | CASSLVGESLEQYF | TGCGCCAGCAGCTTGGTCGGGGAGAGTCTCGAGCAGTACTTC
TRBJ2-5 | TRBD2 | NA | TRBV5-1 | CASSPRTSEQETQYF | TGCGCCAGCAGCCCGCGGACTAGTGAACAAGAGACCCAGTACTTC
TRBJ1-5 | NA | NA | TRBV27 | CASSFSRSQSPQHF | TGTGCCAGCAGTTTCTCTCGTTCACAGTCGCCCCAGCATTTT
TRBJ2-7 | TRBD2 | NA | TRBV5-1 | CASSWGLAGGSPSYEQYF | TGCGCCAGCAGCTGGGGACTAGCGGGAGGCTCACCATCCTACGAGCAGTACTTC
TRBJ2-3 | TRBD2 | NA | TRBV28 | CASSSARLAGGTDTQYF | TGTGCCAGCAGTTCCGCCCGACTAGCGGGAGGGACAGATACGCAGTATTTT
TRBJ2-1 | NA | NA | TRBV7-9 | CASSSSSPGINEQFF | TGTGCCAGCAGCTCTAGCTCCCCCGGGATCAATGAGCAGTTCTTC
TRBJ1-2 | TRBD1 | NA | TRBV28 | CASSLNLLDRAGYTF | TGTGCCAGCAGTTTAAACCTACTCGACAGGGCTGGCTACACCTTC
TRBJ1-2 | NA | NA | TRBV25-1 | CASSEVGANGYTF | TGTGCCAGCAGTGAAGTGGGGGCCAATGGCTACACCTTC
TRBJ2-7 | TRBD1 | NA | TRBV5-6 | CASSYNRQGSAYEQYF | TGTGCCAGCAGTTATAACCGACAGGGGTCCGCCTACGAGCAGTACTTC
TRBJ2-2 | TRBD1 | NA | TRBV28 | CASSPGTVLNTGELFF | TGTGCCAGCAGCCCGGGGACAGTCTTGAACACCGGGGAGCTGTTTTTT
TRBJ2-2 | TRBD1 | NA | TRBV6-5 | CAGGQGKTGELFF | TGTGCCGGCGGACAGGGCAAAACCGGGGAGCTGTTTTTT
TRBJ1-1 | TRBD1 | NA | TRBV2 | CASSGTGWDTEAFF | TGTGCCAGCAGTGGGACAGGGTGGGACACTGAAGCTTTCTTT
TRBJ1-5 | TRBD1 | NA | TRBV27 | CASSSIAGGVNQPQHF | TGTGCCAGCAGTTCGATCGCAGGGGGAGTCAATCAGCCCCAGCATTTT
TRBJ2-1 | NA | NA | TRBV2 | CASSERLPYNEQFF | TGTGCCAGCAGTGAACGTCTCCCTTACAATGAGCAGTTCTTC
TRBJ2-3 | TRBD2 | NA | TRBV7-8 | CASSLEGGRPTDTQYF | TGTGCCAGCAGCTTAGAAGGCGGGAGGCCGACAGATACGCAGTATTTT
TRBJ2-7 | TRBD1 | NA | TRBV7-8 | CASSRTGTSYEQYF | TGTGCCAGCAGCCGGACAGGGACGTCCTACGAGCAGTACTTC
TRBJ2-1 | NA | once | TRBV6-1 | CASTPSQDNEQFF | TGTGCCAGCACCCCGAGCCAGGACAATGAGCAGTTCTTC
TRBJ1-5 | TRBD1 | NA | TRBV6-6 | CASSSKTGLSNQPQHF | TGTGCCAGCAGTTCCAAGACAGGGTTGAGCAATCAGCCCCAGCATTTT
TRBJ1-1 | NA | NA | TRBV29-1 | CSVESGGVNTEAFF | TGCAGCGTTGAATCGGGGGGGGTGAACACTGAAGCTTTCTTT
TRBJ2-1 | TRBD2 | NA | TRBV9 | CASSLDEGLAGQFF | TGTGCCAGCAGCCTAGACGAGGGACTAGCGGGGCAGTTCTTC
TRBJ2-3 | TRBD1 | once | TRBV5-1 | CASSPQGTGGLSDTQYF | TGCGCCAGCAGCCCGCAAGGGACAGGGGGCCTCTCAGATACGCAGTATTTT
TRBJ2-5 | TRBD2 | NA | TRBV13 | CASSPSGGETQYF | TGTGCCAGCAGCCCATCGGGAGGAGAGACCCAGTACTTC
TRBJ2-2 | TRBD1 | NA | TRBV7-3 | CASSSEQGTGELFF | TGTGCCAGCAGCTCCGAACAGGGGACCGGGGAGCTGTTTTTT
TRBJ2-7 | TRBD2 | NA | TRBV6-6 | CASGTSGRGHEQYF | TGTGCCAGCGGGACTAGCGGGAGAGGCCACGAGCAGTACTTC
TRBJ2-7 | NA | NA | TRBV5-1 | CASSSWGTQTYEQYF | TGCGCCAGCAGCTCGTGGGGGACTCAAACCTACGAGCAGTACTTC
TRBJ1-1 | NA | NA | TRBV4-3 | CASSQEDSRLAFF | TGCGCCAGCAGCCAAGAGGACAGTAGATTGGCTTTCTTT
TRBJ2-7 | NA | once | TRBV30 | CAWHGGSYEQYF | TGTGCCTGGCACGGCGGATCTTACGAGCAGTACTTC
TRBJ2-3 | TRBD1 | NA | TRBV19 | CASKDGTVTDTQYF | TGTGCCAGTAAAGACGGGACAGTCACAGATACGCAGTATTTT
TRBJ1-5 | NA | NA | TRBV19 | CASSIGQGNQPQHF | TGTGCCAGTAGTATCGGTCAGGGGAATCAGCCCCAGCATTTT
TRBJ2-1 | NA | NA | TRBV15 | CATSSGRVGSYNEQFF | TGTGCCACCAGCAGCGGCCGGGTCGGTTCCTACAATGAGCAGTTCTTC
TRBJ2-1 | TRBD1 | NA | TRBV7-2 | CASSLERTGTRDEQFF | TGTGCCAGCAGCTTAGAGCGGACAGGGACGAGGGATGAGCAGTTCTTC
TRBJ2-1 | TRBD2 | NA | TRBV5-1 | CASRPLGTSSNEQFF | TGCGCCAGCAGACCCCTCGGGACTAGCTCGAATGAGCAGTTCTTC
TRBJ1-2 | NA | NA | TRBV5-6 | CASSEHRGVLYGYTF | TGTGCCAGCAGCGAGCATCGGGGAGTTCTCTATGGCTACACCTTC
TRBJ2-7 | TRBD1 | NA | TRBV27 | CASRDRDYEQYF | TGTGCCTCAAGGGACAGAGACTACGAGCAGTACTTC
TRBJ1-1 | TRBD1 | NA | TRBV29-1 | CSVEEGQAFEAFF | TGCAGCGTTGAAGAGGGACAGGCCTTTGAAGCTTTCTTT
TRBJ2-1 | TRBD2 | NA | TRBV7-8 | CASIEFGLGWSNEQFF | TGTGCCAGCATCGAATTCGGACTAGGGTGGAGCAATGAGCAGTTCTTC
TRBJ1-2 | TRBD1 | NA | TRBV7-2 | CASSLEQGGYGYTF | TGTGCCAGCAGCTTAGAGCAGGGGGGCTATGGCTACACCTTC
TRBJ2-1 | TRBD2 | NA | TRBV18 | CASSTPGLAGGSEQFF | TGTGCCAGCTCAACCCCAGGGCTAGCGGGAGGGAGTGAGCAGTTCTTC
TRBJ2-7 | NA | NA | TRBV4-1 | CASSDHSEQYF | TGCGCCAGCAGCGACCACAGCGAGCAGTACTTC
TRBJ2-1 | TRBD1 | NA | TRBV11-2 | CASSSDRLTYNEQFF | TGTGCCAGCAGCTCGGACAGGCTTACCTACAATGAGCAGTTCTTC
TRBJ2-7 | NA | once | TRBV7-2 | CASYRVYEQYF | TGTGCCAGTTACAGGGTGTACGAGCAGTACTTC